One and the same sample provided the 2 T cell receptor beta chains below, sequenced in a study of blood T cell repertoires in COVID-19. Assay used: immunoSEQ multiplex PCR; TCRdb lists only in-frame clones, some missing. The data contain 450,000 or so clones, approximately 89% of them singletons. Sequencing used peripheral blood. These receptors all stem from a man between 18 and 35 years old with COVID-19, enrolled during active disease.

V and J are TRBV5-1 and TRBJ2-7; 7 bases align to TRBD1. The CDR3 runs to 15 residues. The V gene end was trimmed by 5 bases and the J gene end by 0 bases; junction bases not matched to a gene: 8. Germline-derived CDR1 and CDR2 are SGHRS and YFSETQ. The CDR3 protein is CASRYRDSNSYEQYF. CDR3 DNA sequence: TGCGCCAGCAGATATAGGGACAGTAACTCCTACGAGCAGTACTTC.

The genes are TRBV12-5 and TRBJ2-5, with TRBD1 identical over 7 bases. The germline gives CDR1 LGHNT, CDR2 FRNRAP. V lost 2 bases, J lost 4 bases, and 1 base stayed unmatched. There are 13 residues in the CDR3. The CDR3 bases are TGTGCTAGTGGTTTGAGGGGGCCAGAGACCCAGTACTTC. The encoded protein is CASGLRGPETQYF.